The clone carrying this T cell receptor (beta chain) was seen many times. The antigen remains unidentified. Regions amplified from RNA transcripts were the TCR beta CDR3 regions. With the HTBI primer set, the TCR CDR3 went through a first round of RT-PCR. Each CDR3 protein gets one entry after TCRdb re-called the multiplex PCR reads with MiXCR. The table includes about 300,000 distinct CDR3 sequences, roughly 14% detected once. The sample is drawn from a study of T cells in Graves' hyperthyroidism and ophthalmopathy. General observations from the study: In validation, the model predicted ophthalmopathy. These predictions came a median about 6.5 months before onset. Most clonotypes that expanded in the thyroid above 0.001 also showed up in blood.

The CDR3 loop spans 12 amino acids. Germline lookup yields CDR1 SNHLY and CDR2 FYNNEI. V lost 8 bases and J 4 bases, leaving 11 bases between the germline ends. Sequenced input: blood. The chain employs TRBV2 and TRBJ1-2, with D hard to call. This sequence originates from a woman aged 25 to 45 with Graves' hyperthyroidism that later progressed to Graves' ophthalmopathy. The CDR3 is CASVAGAYGYTF. As DNA, the CDR3 is TGTGCCAGCGTTGCGGGAGCCTATGGCTACACCTTC. Complete variable domain (other parts from reference TRBV2 and TRBJ1-2): EPEVTQTPSHQVTQMGQEVILRCVPISNHLYFYWYRQILGQKVEFLVSFYNNEISEKSEIFDDQFSVERPDGSNFTLKIRSTKLEDSAMYFCASVAGAYGYTFGSGTRLTVV.